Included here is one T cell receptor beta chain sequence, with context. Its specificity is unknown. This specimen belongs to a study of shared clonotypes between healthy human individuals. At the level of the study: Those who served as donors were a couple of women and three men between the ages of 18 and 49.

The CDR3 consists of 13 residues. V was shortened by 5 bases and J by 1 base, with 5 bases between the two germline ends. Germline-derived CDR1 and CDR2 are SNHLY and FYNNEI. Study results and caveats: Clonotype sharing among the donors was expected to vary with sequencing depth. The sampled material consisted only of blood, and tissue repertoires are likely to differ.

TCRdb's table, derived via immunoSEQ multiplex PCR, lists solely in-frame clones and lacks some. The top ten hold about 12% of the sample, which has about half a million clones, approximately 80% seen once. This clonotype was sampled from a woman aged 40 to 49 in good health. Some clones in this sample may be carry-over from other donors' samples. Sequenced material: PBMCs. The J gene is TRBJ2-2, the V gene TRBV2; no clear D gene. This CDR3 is CASSTRNTGELFF. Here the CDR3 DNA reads TGTGCCAGCAGTACAAGGAACACCGGGGAGCTGTTTTTT.